The T cell receptor (beta chain) described here comes from a study of a mutant IDH1 vaccine in newly diagnosed glioma (dated by TCRdb to about 2021). Context from the whole study: Patients received eight vaccinations in weeks 1, 3, 5, 7, 11, 15, 19 and 23, corresponding to visits V03 through V10. Vaccination was initiated 4-6 weeks after radiotherapy alone, or concurrently with temozolomide cycles in the chemotherapy-containing groups. Of the roughly 31 treated patients, about 62% were male and around 40% were female, and the mean age was approximately 40 years. Before enrollment, most patients had been given radiochemotherapy with temozolomide as standard therapy, while the rest had received either radiotherapy alone or temozolomide alone. Peripheral blood samples were drawn at six visits, namely V03 (baseline), V05, V07, V10, V12 and V13. Longitudinal TCRB deep sequencing was done for some 25 treated patients, wherever samples were available for exploratory analyses. Results and caveats for the whole study, not just this receptor: Across multiple MHC alleles, vaccine-induced immune responses were seen in more than 80% of patients. No apparent relationship was observed between pseudoprogression and alterations in the top peripheral T cell clonotypes detected by TCRB sequencing. Selection of PBMC samples for TCRB deep sequencing was based on availability. The authors noted that analyses of patient blood samples could not be reproduced because of sample limitations.

The time point label, as the study defines it: week 23, last vaccination. Every vaccine dose consisted of 300 ug of a 20-mer mutant IDH1 peptide in Montanide, administered subcutaneously together with topical imiquimod. The donors had newly diagnosed IDH1-mutant astrocytomas of WHO grade 3 or 4 that showed loss of nuclear ATRX. The samples were drawn from NOA16, a multicentre, single-arm, open-label phase I trial in Germany that tested a mutant IDH1 peptide vaccine in humans for the first time. Genomic DNA for TCRB sequencing was extracted from EDTA blood using the DNeasy Blood and Tissue Kit. Receptor amplification or capture employed the immunoSEQ multiplex PCR assay. The hsTCRB Kit was used according to the manufacturer's protocol to amplify rearranged TCR beta chain sequences. An Illumina MiSeq was used to sequence the TCRB libraries. On the study's bioinformatics: The proprietary platform of the kit vendor was used for demultiplexing, trimming and gene mapping. In its TCRdb copy, this immuneACCESS table keeps in-frame sequences only and misses some clones. Where compared with another copy, unresolved V genes explain less than half of these, and the others have no known cause. Clone size and the V and J calls come from that table; the DNA yielded D and trimming. The sample table records tens of thousands of clones; approximately 85% of these occur just once. The ten most abundant clones make up over 0.6% of the sample.

Sequences MGHRA (CDR1) and YSYEKL (CDR2) are obtained from the germline V gene. The CDR3 covers 14 residues, taking in both the cysteine and the phenylalanine. Only CDR3 DNA remains: 42 bases, in frame from the first base. Deletion took 0 bases off V and 6 bases off J, with a span of 11 bases between the germline ends. For this clone: The antigen this receptor binds is unknown. There are no base qualities to consult, and no much larger clone falls within one base.

The source of this sequence is a woman aged 45-65 years with glioma. The chain couples TRBV4-1 to TRBJ1-1; the D gene identity is not certain. Sequencing was performed on PBMCs, taken from a glioma patient whose treatment included an IDH1 peptide vaccine. CDR3 region: CASSQDQRTSEAFF. At the DNA level, the sequence is TGCGCCAGCAGCCAAGATCAGAGGACTTCTGAAGCTTTCTTT.